Below are 21 T cell receptor beta chains sequenced from a single sample in a study of Ad26.COV2.S vaccination and SARS-CoV-2 variants. Some clones are missing from TCRdb's copy, which holds only in-frame ones; the method was immunoSEQ multiplex PCR. The table includes roughly 380,000 clones, 92% detected once. Sequencing was performed on peripheral blood, taken after recovery from COVID-19. Receptors were obtained from a human donor who had recovered from COVID-19.

This chain connects TRBV6-2 or TRBV6-3 to TRBJ1-5; D remains ambiguous. The V and J ends lost 2 bases and 6 bases respectively, with 23 bases between them. This CDR3 comprises 18 residues. The germline V gene has CDR1 MNHEY and CDR2 SVGEGT. The CDR3 reads CASSYPPPGFVLGQPQHF. The CDR3 DNA reads as TGTGCCAGCAGTTACCCCCCCCCGGGGTTCGTTCTAGGTCAGCCCCAGCATTTT.

In its sample, this clone was seen once. The rearrangement uses TRBV10-3 and TRBJ1-2, with 8 bases matching TRBD1. The CDR3 runs to 13 residues. J gave up 6 bases and V 3 bases, and 3 bases lay outside the gene matches. Germline V gene lookup returns CDR1 ENHRY and CDR2 SYGVKD. The CDR3 DNA follows: TGTGCCATCAGTGACAGGGGGCTAGATGGCTACACCTTC. Protein sequence: CAISDRGLDGYTF.

The J gene is TRBJ2-3, the V gene TRBV6-1, with 7 bases fitting TRBD2. After removal of 2 bases from V and 2 bases from J, the junction contained 13 bases not matched to a gene. The CDR3 is 18 amino acids. The germline CDR1 and CDR2 sequences are MNHNS and SASEGT. The CDR3, as DNA: TGTGCCAGCAGTGAATGGGATCTGTCCGGGGGGATCACAGATACGCAGTATTTT. As protein: CASSEWDLSGGITDTQYF.

The V call is TRBV10-3, the J call TRBJ2-2, with D perhaps TRBD1 or TRBD2 (6 bases each). Trimming took off 8 bases at V and 0 bases at J, with 16 bases between the two ends. The germline gives CDR1 ENHRY, CDR2 SYGVKD. The CDR3 spans 16 residues. The DNA of the CDR3 is TGTGCCATCGGCCAGCCGGGGGCGCCGAACACCGGGGAGCTGTTTTTT. It specifies CAIGQPGAPNTGELFF.

The CDR3 DNA reads as TGTGCCAGCAGTGAGGGCACTAGCGGGGGGGCTTCCCCTTCCTACAATGAGCAGTTCTTC. It codes for CASSEGTSGGASPSYNEQFF. The rearrangement links TRBV6-4 to TRBJ2-1, with 13 bases lining up with TRBD2. Germline values: CDR1 MRHNA, CDR2 SNTAGT. V trimming: 3 bases; J trimming: 1 base; junction bases outside the gene matches: 12. This CDR3 is 20 amino acids long.

The CDR3 bases are TGTGCCAGCAGTGAAGGTGTACAGATTGATCAGCCCCAGCATTTT. Amino acids: CASSEGVQIDQPQHF. This chain connects TRBV2 to TRBJ1-5; D uncertain. Germline CDR1 and CDR2: SNHLY and FYNNEI. This CDR3 has 15 residues. V was trimmed by 1 base and J by 5 bases, leaving 12 bases between them.

The chain links TRBV4-1 to TRBJ2-5; 12 positions match TRBD2. The CDR3 length is 16 residues. V was clipped by 5 bases and J by 1 base; unmatched bases: 5. CDR1 and CDR2 (germline): MGHRA, YSYEKL. The CDR3 loop reads CASSVSTSGGQETQYF. Written as DNA, the CDR3 is TGCGCCAGCAGCGTCTCGACTAGCGGGGGCCAAGAGACCCAGTACTTC.

The V and J genes are TRBV7-9 and TRBJ2-1; 10 bases are a match to TRBD1. Germline CDR1 SEHNR, CDR2 FQNEAQ (reference sequence). The ends lost 4 bases at V and 5 bases at J; junction bases unmatched: 8. The CDR3 extends over 16 amino acids. The DNA for the CDR3 is TGTGCCAGCAGCTCGGGACAGGGGTTTTTGGACAATGAGCAGTTCTTC. It yields the protein CASSSGQGFLDNEQFF.

The chain uses TRBV7-9 and TRBJ2-3; the D gene is possibly TRBD1 (6 bases). Trimming took 6 bases from V and 0 from J, leaving 13 bases between them. Germline values: CDR1 SEHNR, CDR2 FQNEAQ (reference sequence). This CDR3 has 15 residues. The CDR3 DNA reads as TGTGCCAGCAGGGTCTGGGACAAAAGCACAGATACGCAGTATTTT. This sequence encodes CASRVWDKSTDTQYF.

This clone was seen only a few times. The chain joins TRBV11-2 to TRBJ2-7, with D possibly TRBD1 on 6 matching bases. Germline CDR1 is SGHAT and CDR2 is FQNNGV. V was clipped by 0 bases and J by 3 bases, with 12 bases between them. The CDR3 sequence is 15 residues long. CDR3 sequence: CASSLDLWGLYEQYF. CDR3 nucleotide sequence: TGTGCCAGCAGCTTAGATCTTTGGGGGCTCTACGAGCAGTACTTC.

Comments on this clone: Other DNA sequences in this specimen translate into the identical CDR3. The rearrangement joins TRBV15 to TRBJ1-4; D is unresolved. V gave up 1 base and J gave up 0 bases, with 6 bases separating them. This CDR3 is 15 amino acids long. Germline values: CDR1 LNHNV, CDR2 YYDKDF (reference sequence). The DNA of the CDR3 is TGTGCCACCAGCAGAGGAGGAGCAACTAATGAAAAACTGTTTTTT. This gives the protein CATSRGGATNEKLFF.

This clone has only a few counts. V and J are TRBV7-2 and TRBJ2-1, with TRBD2 matching 10 bases. V shed 6 bases, J shed 0 bases, and the junction held 14 bases outside the gene matches. This CDR3 contains 19 residues. Germline V gene data show CDR1 as SGHTA and CDR2 as FQGNSA. The CDR3 nucleotides read TGTGCCAGCAGTCTAAGGAGCGGGGGGGTTATCTCCTCCTACAATGAGCAGTTCTTC. Encoded protein: CASSLRSGGVISSYNEQFF.

The chain has TRBV19 and TRBJ1-1; the D is unclear. V lost 7 bases and J lost 5, with 11 bases in between. CDR1 is LNHDA, CDR2 SQIVND, per germline (reference sequence). The CDR3 covers 12 residues. The CDR3: CASIGRSTEAFF. The CDR3 nucleotides read TGTGCCAGTATTGGGAGGTCGACTGAAGCTTTCTTT.

This sequence joins TRBV13 and TRBJ1-2, with D perhaps matching TRBD1 (5 bases). CDR1 is PRHDT and CDR2 is FYEKMQ in the germline V gene (reference sequence). V was shortened by 2 bases and J by 6 bases, with 7 bases between the two germline ends. The CDR3 spans 12 residues. CDR3 loop: CASSLRGDGYTF. As DNA, the CDR3 is TGTGCCAGCAGCTTAAGGGGAGATGGCTACACCTTC.

This CDR3 reads CASSQLRTGNSPLHF. CDR3 in DNA: TGTGCCAGCAGCCAATTGAGGACCGGTAATTCACCCCTCCACTTT. The chain combines TRBV14 with TRBJ1-6; no clear D gene. The V gene's germline CDR1 is SGHDN and CDR2 FVKESK. The CDR3 consists of 15 residues. V was trimmed by 2 bases and J by 6 bases, leaving 11 bases between them.

On this clone: The identical CDR3 is also encoded by other nucleotide sequences in the sample. The V gene is TRBV7-9, the J gene TRBJ2-3; either TRBD1 or TRBD2 may supply D (6 bases each). The ends were cut back, 0 bases at V and 6 bases at J, with 7 bases in the middle. The CDR3 is 13 residues long. CDR1 and CDR2 (germline): SEHNR, FQNEAQ (reference sequence). The CDR3 DNA follows: TGTGCCAGCAGCTTAGCAGGGGGGGATACGCAGTATTTT. Translating gives CASSLAGGDTQYF.

The chain combines TRBV6-5 with TRBJ1-5; a possible D gene is TRBD1 (6 bases). The CDR3 spans 13 residues. Between the trimmed V and J ends, which lost 6 bases and 4 bases, there was a span of 10 bases. CDR1 MNHEY and CDR2 SVGAGI come from the germline V gene. CDR3 bases: TGTGCCAGCAGAGACAGGCGGAATCAGCCCCAGCATTTT. It encodes CASRDRRNQPQHF.

The chain combines TRBV5-1 with TRBJ2-5, with 10 bases fitting TRBD1. Germline lookup yields CDR1 SGHRS and CDR2 YFSETQ. Losses at the gene ends were 2 bases for V and 5 bases for J; bases not matched to a gene: 9. This CDR3 region has 16 residues. The CDR3 is CASSLPRQGAYETQYF. The CDR3 DNA is TGCGCCAGCAGCTTACCGAGACAGGGGGCTTATGAGACCCAGTACTTC.

V usage is TRBV5-5 and J usage is TRBJ1-1, with 7 bases aligning to TRBD1. Unmatched junction bases numbered 2, after V lost 3 bases and J lost 6 bases. Germline CDR1 and CDR2: SGHKS and YYEKEE (reference sequence). The CDR3 length is 12 residues. CDR3 region: CASSSTGAEAFF. CDR3 in DNA: TGTGCCAGCAGCTCTACAGGGGCTGAAGCTTTCTTT.

This clone was observed a single time. The CDR3 loop is CASSLDLEPQHF. The CDR3 DNA reads as TGTGCCAGCAGCTTAGACTTGGAGCCCCAGCATTTT. V usage is TRBV7-9 and J usage is TRBJ1-5, with D hard to call. CDR3 length: 12 amino acids. Germline V gives CDR1 SEHNR, CDR2 FQNEAQ (reference sequence). Trimming left V 1 base short and J 8 bases short, with 6 bases between.

For the CDR3, the DNA is TGTGCCAGCAGCTTACGGACAGGGGCCCCCTATAATTCACCCCTCCACTTT. Translated, it gives CASSLRTGAPYNSPLHF. The rearrangement uses TRBV7-2 and TRBJ1-6, with 9 nucleotides matching TRBD1. Germline V gives CDR1 SGHTA, CDR2 FQGNSA. Losses at the gene ends were 2 bases for V and 2 bases for J; bases not matched to a gene: 4. The CDR3 length is 17 residues.